This T cell receptor beta chain was observed in a study of beta chain features in type 1 diabetes. The germline CDR1 and CDR2 sequences are LNHNV and YYDKDF (reference sequence). Trimming shortened V by 5 bases and J by 1 base, and 13 bases separated the two germline ends. CDR3 size: 15 residues. The whole isolated RNA underwent reverse transcription, so sequencing captured expressed TCRB transcripts. Assay: immunoSEQ multiplex PCR; the TCRdb copy retains only in-frame clones and omits some. The profile shows roughly 400,000 clones, approximately 16% of them singletons. Notes on the study in general: Insertions at VDJ junctions were less frequent in type 1 diabetes patients. These patients also deleted more nucleotides at the same junctions.

In this sample, this clone turned up a few times. Its antigen remains unidentified. The clonotype comes from a woman under 30 in good health. Sequencing input: naive CD4+ T cells from blood. The rearrangement uses TRBV15 and TRBJ2-3, with D possibly being TRBD1 (6 bases). Written as DNA, the CDR3 is TGTGCCACCAGCGGTCCAGGGGATGGCACAGATACGCAGTATTTT. It specifies CATSGPGDGTDTQYF.